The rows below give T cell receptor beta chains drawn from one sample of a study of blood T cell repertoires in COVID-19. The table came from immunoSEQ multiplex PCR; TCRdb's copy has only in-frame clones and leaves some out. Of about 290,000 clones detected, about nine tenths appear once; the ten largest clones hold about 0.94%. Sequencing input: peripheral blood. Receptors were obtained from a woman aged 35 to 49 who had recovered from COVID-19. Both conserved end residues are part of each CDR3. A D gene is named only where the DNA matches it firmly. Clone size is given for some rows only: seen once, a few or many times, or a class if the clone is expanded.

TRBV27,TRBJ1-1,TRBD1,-,TGTGCCAGCAGTTCACCACGACAGGGGGAGGTGAACACTGAAGCTTTCTTT,CASSSPRQGEVNTEAFF
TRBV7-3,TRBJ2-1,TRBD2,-,TGTGCCAGCAGCTTAACGGCGTCTAGCGGGAAGTCCATACAGAGCAATGAGCAGTTCTTC,CASSLTASSGKSIQSNEQFF
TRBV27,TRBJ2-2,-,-,TGTGCCAGCAAGTCAGGGGGTTCGTGGGAGGTCACCGGGGAGCTGTTTTTT,CASKSGGSWEVTGELFF
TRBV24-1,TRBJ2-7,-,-,TGTGCCACCAGTGATTTGAACTCCCCTAGGCCCTACGAGCAGTACTTC,CATSDLNSPRPYEQYF
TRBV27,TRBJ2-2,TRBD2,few,TGTGCCAGCAGTTTCTGGGAGGGACCCAAGAACACCGGGGAGCTGTTTTTT,CASSFWEGPKNTGELFF
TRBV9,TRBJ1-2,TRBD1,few,TGTGCCAGCAGCGTAGGTCTTCCGGGACAGAAGAACTATGGCTACACCTTC,CASSVGLPGQKNYGYTF
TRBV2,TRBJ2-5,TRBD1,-,TGTGCCAGCAGTGAGGAAAGACAACAGGGGTTGGAGACCCAGTACTTC,CASSEERQQGLETQYF
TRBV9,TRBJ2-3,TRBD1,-,TGTGCCAGCAGCGTTGACAGGGAAGTAGATACGCAGTATTTT,CASSVDREVDTQYF
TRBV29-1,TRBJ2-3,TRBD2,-,TGCAGCGTTGAAGTTTTTAGCGGGGGGTCTAGCACAGATACGCAGTATTTT,CSVEVFSGGSSTDTQYF
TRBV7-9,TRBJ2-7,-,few,TGTGCCAGCAGCTTAGGATCGGGACTCATCTACGAGCAGTACTTC,CASSLGSGLIYEQYF
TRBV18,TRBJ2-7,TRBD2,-,TGTGCCAGCTCACGACTAGCGGAGCCTTACGAGCAGTACTTC,CASSRLAEPYEQYF
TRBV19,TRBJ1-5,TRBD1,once,TGTGCCAGTAGTATAGGACAGGGTGGCAATCAGCCCCAGCATTTT,CASSIGQGGNQPQHF
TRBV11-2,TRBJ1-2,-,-,TGTGCCAGCAGCTTAGAGAGCGGGCGGGGGAACTATGGCTACACCTTC,CASSLESGRGNYGYTF
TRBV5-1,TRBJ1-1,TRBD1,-,TGCGCCAGCAGCTTGGGGGACAGGGTTGAAGCTTTCTTT,CASSLGDRVEAFF
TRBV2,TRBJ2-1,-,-,TGTGCCAGCAGTGAAGGCCGCGCTAACAATGAGCAGTTCTTC,CASSEGRANNEQFF
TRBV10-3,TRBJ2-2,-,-,TGTGCCATCAGTGAGTCGGGTAGCGCGAACACCGGGGAGCTGTTTTTT,CAISESGSANTGELFF
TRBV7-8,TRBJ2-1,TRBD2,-,TGTGCCAGCAGCTTAGCGGGAGGGCCCGCCAATGAGCAGTTCTTC,CASSLAGGPANEQFF
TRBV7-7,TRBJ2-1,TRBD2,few,TGTGCCAGCAGCGCTTGGCGGGAGGGCCTCTCCGGCGAGCAGTTCTTC,CASSAWREGLSGEQFF
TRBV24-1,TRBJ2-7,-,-,TGTGCCACCAGTGATCATTCCTACGAGCAGTACTTC,CATSDHSYEQYF
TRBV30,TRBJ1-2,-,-,TGTGCCTGGAGTACTGGAGGCGTCTATGGCTACACCTTC,CAWSTGGVYGYTF
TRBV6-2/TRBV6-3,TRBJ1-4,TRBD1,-,TGTGCCAGCAGCACTGGACAGGCAACTAATGAAAAACTGTTTTTT,CASSTGQATNEKLFF
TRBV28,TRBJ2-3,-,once,TGTGCCAGCAGTCCCGGACAGTCAGATACGCAGTATTTT,CASSPGQSDTQYF
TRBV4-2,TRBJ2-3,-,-,TGTGCCAGCAGCCAAGAGGGTAGCGGAATCCCCACAGATACGCAGTATTTT,CASSQEGSGIPTDTQYF
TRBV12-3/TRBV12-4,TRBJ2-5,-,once,TGTGCCAGCAGTTACCCAGGGCGAGAGACCCAGTACTTC,CASSYPGRETQYF
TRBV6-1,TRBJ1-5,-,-,TGTGCCAGCAGTGATGGCCTTTATAGCAATCAGCCCCAGCATTTT,CASSDGLYSNQPQHF
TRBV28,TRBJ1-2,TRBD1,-,TGTGCCAGCAGTATCCGGGACAGCATCTATGGCTACACCTTC,CASSIRDSIYGYTF
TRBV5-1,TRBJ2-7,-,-,TGCGCCAGCAGAACAGGACTTCCGGGAGACGAGCAGTACTTC,CASRTGLPGDEQYF
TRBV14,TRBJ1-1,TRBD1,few,TGTGCCAGCAGCCAACAGGGGGCCTTGAACACTGAAGCTTTCTTT,CASSQQGALNTEAFF
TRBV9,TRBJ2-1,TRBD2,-,TGTGCCAGCAGCGTAGTCGCAGGGACTAGTTCCTACAATGAGCAGTTCTTC,CASSVVAGTSSYNEQFF
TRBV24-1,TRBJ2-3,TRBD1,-,TGTGCCACCAGTGACATAGGACAGGGCGCGACAGATACGCAGTATTTT,CATSDIGQGATDTQYF
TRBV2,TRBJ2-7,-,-,TGTGCCAGCAGTGTTTTTGGCAGCCTAGCCTACGAGCAGTACTTC,CASSVFGSLAYEQYF
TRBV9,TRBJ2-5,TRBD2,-,TGTGCCAGCAGCGTAGACGGGACTAGCGGGGAGACCCAGTACTTC,CASSVDGTSGETQYF
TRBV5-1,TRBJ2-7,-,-,TGCGCCAGCAGCTTGGCTGGGTTAGCGGACGAGCAGTACTTC,CASSLAGLADEQYF
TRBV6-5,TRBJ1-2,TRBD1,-,TGTGCCAGCAGTTACGGAACCGGGACAGGGTATGGGGGCTACACCTTC,CASSYGTGTGYGGYTF
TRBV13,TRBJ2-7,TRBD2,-,TGTGCCAGCAGCAAAGCCGGGACTAGCGGGAGCAACGAGCAGTACTTC,CASSKAGTSGSNEQYF
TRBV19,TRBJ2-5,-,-,TGTGCCAGTAGTATTCCGGCAGGAGGCCAAGAGACCCAGTACTTC,CASSIPAGGQETQYF
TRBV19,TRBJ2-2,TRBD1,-,TGTGCCAGTACGGAGACAGGGGGGGAGGACACCGGGGAGCTGTTTTTT,CASTETGGEDTGELFF
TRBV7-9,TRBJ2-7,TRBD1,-,TGTGCCAGCACACGGGACAGCTTAACCTACGAGCAGTACTTC,CASTRDSLTYEQYF
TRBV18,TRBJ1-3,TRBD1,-,TGTGCCAGCTCACCACCGGGACAGGGAAACACCATATATTTT,CASSPPGQGNTIYF
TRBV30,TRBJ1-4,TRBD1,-,TGTGCCTGGACGGGACAGGGCGGTGAAAAACTGTTTTTT,CAWTGQGGEKLFF
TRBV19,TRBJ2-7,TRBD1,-,TGTGCCAGTAGTATATCCGGGACAGGGACGAACGAGCAGTACTTC,CASSISGTGTNEQYF
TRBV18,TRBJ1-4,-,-,TGTGCCAGCTCACTAGCAGGGGATGAAAAACTGTTTTTT,CASSLAGDEKLFF
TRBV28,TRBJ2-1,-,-,TGTGCCAGCAGCCCAATTGGCGGAAACTACAATGAGCAGTTCTTC,CASSPIGGNYNEQFF
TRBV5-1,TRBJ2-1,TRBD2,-,TGCGCCAGCAGAGAGAGCGCTAGCGGGATGCAGGATGAGCAGTTCTTC,CASRESASGMQDEQFF
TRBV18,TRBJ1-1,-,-,TGTGCCAGCTCATTTGACAGTCCGGTGAACACTGAAGCTTTCTTT,CASSFDSPVNTEAFF
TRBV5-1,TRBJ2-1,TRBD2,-,TGCGCCAGCAGCTTGGAAGGGCTAGCGGGAGCGAATGAGCAGTTCTTC,CASSLEGLAGANEQFF
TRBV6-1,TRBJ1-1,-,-,TGTGCCAGCAGTGAAAACCCGGGGGGGGCTGAAGCTTTCTTT,CASSENPGGAEAFF
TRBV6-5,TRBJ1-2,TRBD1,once,TGTGCCAGCAGGCCCAGGGGGCTCTATGGCTACACCTTC,CASRPRGLYGYTF
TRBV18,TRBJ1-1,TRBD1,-,TGTGCCAGCTCTTCCGGGACAGGGGCGACTGAAGCTTTCTTT,CASSSGTGATEAFF
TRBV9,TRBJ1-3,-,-,TGTGCCAGCAGCCCTAACCTAGGAGGAAACACCATATATTTT,CASSPNLGGNTIYF
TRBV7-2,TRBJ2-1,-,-,TGTGCCAGCAGCTTAGATTTGTTCACGGAGTTCTTC,CASSLDLFTEFF
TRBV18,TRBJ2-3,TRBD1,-,TGTGCCAGCTCCGACAGGGGGCTGACACAAACAGATACGCAGTATTTT,CASSDRGLTQTDTQYF